This T cell receptor (beta chain) originates from a study of cytomegalovirus exposure and HLA in healthy donors. General observations from the study: Differences between HLA loci emerged in a later analysis of TCR association rates, with DRB1 most and HLA-C fewest. Researchers reported from a later analysis that most CMV-associated TCR beta chains appeared HLA-restricted. It emerged from a later analysis that several of the most significant clusters appeared to be linked to common viral pathogens.

With regard to this clone: The antigen is not known.

V was pared by 6 bases and J by 0 bases, with 9 bases between. This CDR3 is built from 15 residues. Germline CDR1 reads SNHLY; CDR2 reads FYNNEI. The PCR contained 60 Vbeta and 13 Jbeta primers. Data came from immunoSEQ multiplex PCR; TCRdb stores just in-frame clones and leaves some out. Found here are approximately 200,000 clones, over 65% of them singletons; the top ten hold 15%. Sequencing was done on a sample of PBMCs. The chain links TRBV2 to TRBJ2-6; possible D gene TRBD1, 6 bases. The receptor was derived from a man in his forties or fifties in good health and CMV-seronegative. The CDR3 reads CASRLDSSGANVLTF. The CDR3, as DNA: TGTGCCAGCAGGTTGGACAGCTCTGGGGCCAACGTCCTGACTTTC.